A single sample is the source of the 23 T cell receptor beta chains below, sequenced in a study of blood T cell repertoires in COVID-19. Clones were sequenced by immunoSEQ multiplex PCR, and TCRdb holds only the in-frame ones, with some missing. Of a few hundred thousand clones in the sample, about 85% were seen once. Sequenced input: peripheral blood. Source of these receptors: a man aged 25-45 years who had recovered from COVID-19.

The genes are TRBV6-4 and TRBJ2-2; TRBD2 aligns across 10 bases. CDR3 length equals 16 residues. V gave up 5 bases and J gave up 5 bases; unmatched junction bases: 8. Germline CDR1 reads MRHNA; CDR2 reads SNTAGT. The CDR3, as DNA: TGTGCCAGCAGTCCAGCGGGGGGGCTCTTAACCGGGGAGCTGTTTTTT. It codes for CASSPAGGLLTGELFF.

The chain is built from TRBV19 and TRBJ2-1, with a weak D call TRBD2 (6 bases). V gave up 6 bases and J gave up 5 bases, with 11 bases separating them. Germline CDR1 reads LNHDA; CDR2 reads SQIVND (reference sequence). The CDR3 has 13 residues. This chain's CDR3 is CASSGLMDNEQFF. For the CDR3, the DNA is TGTGCCAGTAGCGGACTAATGGACAATGAGCAGTTCTTC.

The chain couples TRBV19 to TRBJ1-5, with D maybe TRBD1 (5 bases). V was shortened by 5 bases and J by 5 bases, with 16 bases between the two germline ends. The CDR3 extends over 15 amino acids. The germline V gene has CDR1 LNHDA and CDR2 SQIVND (reference sequence). The DNA for the CDR3 is TGTGCCAGTAGTGACGGGGGTGTGAGCGATCAGCCCCAGCATTTT. It translates to CASSDGGVSDQPQHF. The complete variable domain, with remaining parts taken from reference TRBV19 and TRBJ1-5, reads DGGITQSPKYLFRKEGQNVTLSCEQNLNHDAMYWYRQDPGQGLRLIYYSQIVNDFQKGDIAEGYSVSREKKESFPLTVTSAQKNPTAFYLCASSDGGVSDQPQHFGDGTRLSIL.

The V and J genes are TRBV28 and TRBJ2-3, with TRBD1 matching over 10 bases. Germline V gives CDR1 MDHEN, CDR2 SYDVKM. J gave up 2 bases and V 5 bases, and 10 bases lay outside the gene matches. The CDR3 is 17 residues long. The CDR3 sequence: CASSPGTGVGATDTQYF. The DNA for the CDR3 is TGTGCCAGCAGTCCCGGGACAGGGGTGGGAGCCACAGATACGCAGTATTTT.

This clone was counted between two and nine times. The rearrangement links TRBV5-4 to TRBJ1-2, with 7 positions matching TRBD1. This CDR3 contains 18 residues. V dropped 0 bases and J dropped 6; count of bases not matched to a gene: 17. Germline CDR1 reads SGHNT; CDR2 reads YYREEE (reference sequence). The CDR3 region is CASSLARLDRIPRDGYTF. CDR3 coding DNA: TGTGCCAGCAGCTTGGCCCGATTGGACAGGATTCCAAGGGATGGCTACACCTTC.

The chain joins TRBV7-9 to TRBJ1-1; 7 nucleotides align to TRBD1. Germline CDR1 reads SEHNR; CDR2 reads FQNEAQ (reference sequence). CDR3 size: 15 residues. Trimming took 5 bases from V and 3 from J; bases not matched to a gene: 9. CDR3 residues: CASSPRTGGDTEAFF. CDR3 bases: TGTGCCAGCAGCCCAAGGACAGGCGGAGACACTGAAGCTTTCTTT.

This rearrangement joins TRBV29-1 to TRBJ1-1; TRBD1 is a possible D gene (5 bases). The CDR3 sequence is 11 residues long. Trimming pared 7 bases from V and 10 bases from J, leaving 16 bases between. CDR1 is SQVTM and CDR2 is ANQGSEA in the germline V gene. CDR3 nucleotides: TGCAGCGCGGGGGAGCAGTACGTAGCTTTCTTT. Protein sequence: CSAGEQYVAFF.

CDR3 nucleotide sequence: TGTGCCAGCAGCCCCCTCAATGAGCAGTTCTTC. Translated: CASSPLNEQFF. This chain connects TRBV28 to TRBJ2-1; D is uncertain. This CDR3 is 11 amino acids long. Trimming removed 6 bases from V and 6 bases from J, with 6 bases in between. The germline V gene has CDR1 MDHEN and CDR2 SYDVKM.

The chain carries TRBV7-2 and TRBJ1-2; no reliable D call. Trimming took off 2 bases at V and 8 bases at J, with 15 bases between the two ends. The CDR3 runs 14 residues. Looked up from germline, CDR1 is SGHTA and CDR2 is FQGNSA. The CDR3 is CASSLWPGTGGYTF. Here the CDR3 DNA reads TGTGCCAGCAGCTTATGGCCGGGAACGGGGGGCTACACCTTC.

V and J are TRBV9 and TRBJ1-3; 10 positions match TRBD1. Germline V lookup: CDR1 SGDLS, CDR2 YYNGEE. V lost 0 bases to trimming and J lost 2 bases; unmatched junction nucleotides: 5. This CDR3 region has 17 residues. The CDR3 nucleotides read TGTGCCAGCAGCGTAGCAGCTGGGACAGGGGCTGGAAACACCATATATTTT. Amino acid sequence: CASSVAAGTGAGNTIYF.

This clone was found once. The genes are TRBV27 and TRBJ2-6, with D hard to call. Germline CDR1 reads MNHEY; CDR2 reads SMNVEV (reference sequence). This CDR3 region has 15 residues. In DNA, the CDR3 is TGTGTAGTTGACAACAAGAGCTCTGGGGCCAACGTCCTGACTTTC. This translates into CVVDNKSSGANVLTF.

This clone has just one count. The CDR3 reads CASSPPATGGQETQYF. Here the CDR3 DNA reads TGTGCCAGCTCACCACCAGCAACGGGGGGCCAAGAGACCCAGTACTTC. The chain couples TRBV18 to TRBJ2-5; 7 bases are shared with TRBD2. The CDR3 runs to 16 residues. Germline loops: CDR1 KGHSH, CDR2 LQKENI. Trimming took 0 bases from V and 1 from J; bases not matched to a gene: 5.

The CDR3 coding sequence is TGCGCCAGCAGCCCCAGACAGGGAAAGAACACTGAAGCTTTCTTT. Translating it yields CASSPRQGKNTEAFF. The gene calls are TRBV5-1 and TRBJ1-1; 7 nucleotides match TRBD1. Trimming took 4 bases from V and 1 from J; bases not matched to a gene: 7. There are 15 residues in the CDR3. Germline CDR1 and CDR2: SGHRS and YFSETQ.

The chain carries TRBV27 and TRBJ2-2; 7 bases align to TRBD1. The length of the CDR3 is 15 residues. Losses at the gene ends were 4 bases for V and 5 bases for J; bases not matched to a gene: 7. Germline values: CDR1 MNHEY, CDR2 SMNVEV (reference sequence). This CDR3 reads CASSWGQLRTGELFF. CDR3 bases: TGTGCCAGCAGTTGGGGACAGTTGAGAACCGGGGAGCTGTTTTTT.

Concerning this clone: At one end the junction does not follow the germline gene, possibly because of a read error. The chain combines TRBV2 with TRBJ1-5; TRBD1 agrees at 7 bases. The CDR3 spans 16 residues. In germline, CDR1 is SNHLY, CDR2 FYNNEI. CDR3 sequence: CASREEGAIGNQPQHF. As DNA, the CDR3 is TGTGCCAGCAGGGAAGAGGGGGCGATTGGCAATCAGCCCCAGCATTTT.

The rearrangement uses TRBV24-1 and TRBJ1-4; no clear D. Germline assignment: CDR1 KGHDR and CDR2 SFDVKD. V was shortened by 7 bases and J by 0 bases, with 17 bases between the two germline ends. This CDR3 has 17 amino acids. DNA of the CDR3: TGTGCCACCAGCGGGTCACCCCCTCTTGCAACTAATGAAAAACTGTTTTTT. It codes for CATSGSPPLATNEKLFF.

CDR3 nucleotide sequence: TGTGCCAGTAGTAGTCGGGGGACAGGGTACACCTACAATGAGCAGTTCTTC. Translated, it gives CASSSRGTGYTYNEQFF. The chain joins TRBV19 to TRBJ2-1, with TRBD1 matching over 9 bases. Looked up from germline, CDR1 is LNHDA and CDR2 is SQIVND (reference sequence). CDR3 length: 17 residues. V dropped 4 bases and J dropped 2; count of bases not matched to a gene: 9.

The chain combines TRBV9 with TRBJ2-1; D may be TRBD1 (6 bases). The CDR3 is made up of 15 amino acids. Germline V CDR1 and CDR2: SGDLS, YYNGEE. V was shortened by 3 bases and J by 3 bases, with 13 bases between the two germline ends. The CDR3 loop reads CASSAQGSGYNEQFF. CDR3 nucleotides: TGTGCCAGCAGCGCCCAGGGGTCTGGCTACAATGAGCAGTTCTTC.

V usage is TRBV7-7 and J usage is TRBJ2-3, with 11 bases identical to TRBD1. V gave up 5 bases and J gave up 4 bases; unmatched junction bases: 17. The CDR3 runs to 19 residues. Germline CDR1 and CDR2: SSHAT and FNYEAQ (reference sequence). Here the CDR3 DNA reads TGTGCCAGCAGCCCCTCTCATAAGCCGGGACAGGGGGAGGCAGATACGCAGTATTTT. It specifies CASSPSHKPGQGEADTQYF. Looking up the rest from reference TRBV7-7 and TRBJ2-3 gives the full variable domain: GAGVSQSPRYKVTKRGQDVTLRCDPISSHATLYWYQQALGQGPEFLTYFNYEAQPDKSGLPSDRFSAERPEGSISTLTIQRTEQRDSAMYRCASSPSHKPGQGEADTQYFGPGTRLTVL.

The V call is TRBV6-6, the J call TRBJ1-1; D is unresolved. This CDR3 spans 13 amino acids. Per germline, CDR1 MNHNY and CDR2 SVGAGI (reference sequence). V gave up 1 base and J gave up 0 bases, with 3 bases separating them. The CDR3 region is CASSYYLNTEAFF. Written as DNA, the CDR3 is TGTGCCAGCAGTTACTACTTGAACACTGAAGCTTTCTTT.

This clone was observed a handful of times. V is TRBV7-8 and J is TRBJ1-5; D is ambiguous. The CDR3 covers 15 residues. V was shortened by 6 bases and J by 9 bases, with 21 bases between the two germline ends. Per the germline V gene, CDR1 is SGHVS and CDR2 is FQNEAQ. The CDR3 protein is CASSKRDRSDSPQHF. In DNA form, the CDR3 reads TGTGCCAGCAGTAAGCGCGACCGCTCCGATTCGCCCCAGCATTTT.

This clone was recorded only once. CDR3 protein: CASRKGRDGYTF. For the CDR3, the DNA is TGTGCCAGCAGGAAGGGGCGGGACGGCTACACCTTC. The chain uses TRBV6-5 and TRBJ1-2; D is possibly TRBD1 (5 bases). Germline V gene sequence: CDR1 MNHEY, CDR2 SVGAGI. V was trimmed by 6 bases and J by 8 bases, leaving 13 bases between them. The CDR3 has 12 amino acids.

The V call is TRBV4-1, the J call TRBJ1-6; a weak D match, TRBD1 (6 bases). The germline V gene has CDR1 MGHRA and CDR2 YSYEKL. This CDR3 contains 15 residues. V was trimmed by 0 bases and J by 11 bases, leaving 14 bases between them. CDR3 sequence (DNA): TGCGCCAGCAGCCAAGAGGACAGTATCAACCCACCCCTCCACTTT. Its translation: CASSQEDSINPPLHF.